A selection of T cell receptor beta chains follows, all from one sample in a study of read filtering for tumor transcriptome and immune sequencing. In TCRdb, the reads were re-called with MiXCR into one record per CDR3 protein. The sample has about 58,000 distinct CDR3 sequences, about 12% seen once. Sequenced: a population of CD138-negative cells sorted from bone marrow. The receptors shown here come from a donor over 35 with multiple myeloma. CDR3s include the opening cysteine and the closing phenylalanine or tryptophan. D genes are given only for firm matches. The listing skips clone size in some rows; elsewhere it reads once, few, many or a size class.

TRBV7-2	TRBD2	many	TRBJ2-5	CASSRRGVAGASGETQYF	TGTGCCAGCAGCCGAAGGGGGGTAGCGGGGGCCTCCGGGGAGACCCAGTACTTC
TRBV7-3	-	many	TRBJ1-1	CASGASITTEAFF	TGTGCCAGCGGGGCCTCCATCACCACTGAAGCTTTCTTT
TRBV5-6	-	many	TRBJ1-1	CASSGWATANTEAFF	TGTGCCAGCAGCGGGTGGGCGACAGCGAACACTGAAGCTTTCTTT
TRBV11-2	-	many	TRBJ2-1	CASSFHRDPSYNEQFF	TGTGCCAGCAGCTTCCACAGGGACCCATCCTACAATGAGCAGTTCTTC
TRBV5-1	-	many	TRBJ2-5	CASTEDGRYQETQYF	TGCGCCAGCACTGAGGACGGTAGATACCAAGAGACCCAGTACTTC
TRBV24-1	-	many	TRBJ1-5	CATSGGRTSRNQPQHF	TGTGCCACCAGTGGTGGTAGGACGAGTCGAAATCAGCCCCAGCATTTT
TRBV3-1	TRBD1	few	TRBJ2-3	CASSRAAGGRTDTQYF	TGTGCCAGCAGCCGAGCGGCAGGGGGAAGGACAGATACGCAGTATTTT
TRBV25-1	-	many	TRBJ2-7	CASSLPGPYEQYF	TGTGCCAGCAGTCTACCCGGTCCCTACGAGCAGTACTTC
TRBV18	-	-	TRBJ2-1	CTSSPLSDNEQFF	TGTACCAGCTCACCGCTGAGTGACAATGAGCAGTTCTTC
TRBV15	-	many	TRBJ1-5	CATSRDLNQPQHF	TGTGCCACCAGCAGAGATTTAAATCAGCCCCAGCATTTT
TRBV7-9	TRBD1	-	TRBJ1-2	CAGSLGTARDYGYTF	TGTGCCGGCAGCTTGGGGACAGCGAGGGACTATGGCTACACCTTC
TRBV20-1	-	many	TRBJ2-2	CSAIRGSATGELFF	TGCAGTGCTATTCGGGGTAGTGCCACCGGGGAGCTGTTTTTT
TRBV3-1	-	many	TRBJ1-1	CASSQDPGQNTEAFF	TGTGCCAGCAGCCAAGACCCGGGACAGAACACTGAAGCTTTCTTT
TRBV11-2	-	many	TRBJ2-7	CASSQRAGWSYEQYF	TGTGCCAGCAGCCAGAGGGCAGGGTGGTCCTACGAGCAGTACTTC
TRBV11-1	TRBD1	many	TRBJ2-7	CASSLRTGEGGYEQYF	TGTGCCAGCAGTCTCAGGACAGGGGAAGGTGGCTACGAGCAGTACTTC
TRBV5-1	-	many	TRBJ2-2	CASSLSAGVNTGELFF	TGCGCCAGCAGCTTGTCGGCAGGTGTGAACACCGGGGAGCTGTTTTTT
TRBV7-9	-	many	TRBJ2-5	CASSLVAGRQETQYF	TGTGCCAGCAGCTTAGTGGCGGGCCGCCAAGAGACCCAGTACTTC
TRBV12-3/TRBV12-4	TRBD1	many	TRBJ1-5	CASSTGTGAGQPQHF	TGTGCCAGCAGCACCGGGACAGGGGCAGGTCAGCCCCAGCATTTT
TRBV10-1	TRBD1	-	TRBJ2-2	CASSSDRVGNTGELFF	TGCGCCAGCAGCTCAGACAGGGTTGGGAACACCGGGGAGCTGTTTTTT
TRBV5-1	TRBD2	many	TRBJ2-7	CASSSRTSGGPSYEQYF	TGCGCCAGCAGCTCGCGGACTAGCGGGGGCCCATCCTACGAGCAGTACTTC
TRBV18	-	few	TRBJ2-5	CASSPPAGSETQYF	TGTGCCAGCTCACCACCGGCAGGGTCGGAGACCCAGTACTTC
TRBV20-1	-	-	TRBJ1-3	CSASGLGNAIYF	TGCAGTGCTTCTGGACTGGGGAACGCCATATATTTT
TRBV20-1	-	many	TRBJ1-4	CSARERATNEKLFF	TGCAGTGCTAGGGAGCGCGCAACTAATGAAAAACTGTTTTTT
TRBV29-1	TRBD1	few	TRBJ1-3	CSVILGQGSGNTIYF	TGCAGCGTGATTCTTGGACAGGGGTCCGGAAACACCATATATTTT
TRBV29-1	-	many	TRBJ1-1	CSGGVSNTEAFF	TGCAGCGGAGGCGTATCGAACACTGAAGCTTTCTTT
TRBV20-1	-	many	TRBJ1-5	CSARDGTSNQPQHF	TGCAGTGCTAGAGATGGCACCTCCAATCAGCCCCAGCATTTT
TRBV6-5	-	-	TRBJ2-2	CASSSNSGRANTGELFF	TGTGCCAGCAGCAGTAACTCAGGCAGGGCGAACACCGGGGAGCTGTTTTTT
TRBV18	TRBD1	many	TRBJ1-1	CASSPPNRWDSINTEAFF	TGTGCCAGCTCACCACCTAATAGGTGGGACAGCATAAACACTGAAGCTTTCTTT
TRBV18	-	-	TRBJ1-1	CASSIGLGGTEAFF	TGTGCCAGCTCTATTGGCTTGGGTGGGACTGAAGCTTTCTTT
TRBV5-6	-	many	TRBJ2-5	CASSLVWEEEETQYF	TGTGCCAGCAGCTTGGTATGGGAAGAGGAAGAGACCCAGTACTTC
TRBV13	TRBD1	many	TRBJ1-6	CASRPGGGPPNSPLHF	TGTGCCAGCAGACCAGGGGGCGGTCCGCCTAATTCACCCCTCCACTTT
TRBV24-1	-	many	TRBJ2-3	CATSDKTGYSTDTQYF	TGTGCCACCAGTGACAAGACAGGATATAGCACAGATACGCAGTATTTT
TRBV2	-	-	TRBJ2-2	CAIGEGGGELFF	TGTGCCATCGGAGAGGGGGGCGGGGAGCTGTTTTTT
TRBV29-1	-	many	TRBJ2-1	CSVEDNLISSEQFF	TGCAGCGTTGAAGACAACTTAATTTCGAGTGAGCAGTTCTTC
TRBV2	-	many	TRBJ2-1	CASRDAYNEQFF	TGTGCCAGCAGGGATGCCTACAATGAGCAGTTCTTC
TRBV29-1	-	many	TRBJ2-2	CSVEAGVGVRGTGELFF	TGCAGCGTTGAAGCAGGGGTAGGGGTCCGGGGCACCGGGGAGCTGTTTTTT
TRBV2	-	many	TRBJ2-7	CASTEHKDYEQYF	TGTGCCAGCACGGAGCATAAGGACTACGAGCAGTACTTC
TRBV4-1	-	few	TRBJ1-5	CASSQGLSYGNQPQHF	TGCGCCAGCAGCCAAGGACTGTCCTATGGCAATCAGCCCCAGCATTTT
TRBV4-1	-	few	TRBJ2-6	CASSQDGQLSGANVLTF	TGCGCCAGCAGCCAAGACGGACAGCTCTCTGGGGCCAACGTCCTGACTTTC
TRBV6-1	-	many	TRBJ2-5	CASRAYGQPQETQYF	TGTGCCAGCAGAGCTTATGGACAGCCCCAAGAGACCCAGTACTTC
TRBV9	-	many	TRBJ2-5	CASSVGVGTGQETQYF	TGTGCCAGCAGCGTAGGAGTCGGGACGGGGCAAGAGACCCAGTACTTC
TRBV18	-	many	TRBJ2-6	CASTWESGANVLTF	TGTGCCAGCACCTGGGAATCTGGGGCCAACGTCCTGACTTTC